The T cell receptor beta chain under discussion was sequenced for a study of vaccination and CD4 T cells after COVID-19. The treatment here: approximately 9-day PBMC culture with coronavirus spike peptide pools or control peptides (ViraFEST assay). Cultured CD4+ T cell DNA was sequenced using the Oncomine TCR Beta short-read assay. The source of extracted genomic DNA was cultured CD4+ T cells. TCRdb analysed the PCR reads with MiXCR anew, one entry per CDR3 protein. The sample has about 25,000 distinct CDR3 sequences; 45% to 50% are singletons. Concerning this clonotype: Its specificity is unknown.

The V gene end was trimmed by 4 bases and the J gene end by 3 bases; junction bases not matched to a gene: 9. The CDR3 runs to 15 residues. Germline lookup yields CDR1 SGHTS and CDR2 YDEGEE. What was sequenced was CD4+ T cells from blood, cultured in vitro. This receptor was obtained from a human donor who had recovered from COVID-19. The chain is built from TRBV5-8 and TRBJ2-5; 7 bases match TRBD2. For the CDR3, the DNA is TGTGCCAGCAGCCATTCCTGGGGGAGGGAAGAGACCCAGTACTTC. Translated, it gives CASSHSWGREETQYF.